This T cell receptor (beta chain) was recorded in a study of T cell responses to AZD1222 COVID-19 vaccine. Points from the study as a whole: CD4 TCRs associated with vaccination spanned spike, dominating at 160-218 and 743-854. Researchers took repertoire samples only after the peak T cell response had come. Epitopes outside B.1.351 and B.1.1.7 mutated regions reportedly drew nearly half of spike TCRs.

The CDR3 totals 14 residues. The V end was cut by 4 bases, the J end by 6 bases, with 11 bases between. Germline CDR1 reads SGHDT; CDR2 reads YYEEEE. The protocol was immunoSEQ multiplex PCR, while the TCRdb copy is restricted to in-frame clones and leaves out a portion. The sample records approximately 75,000 clones, 87% being singletons. Worth noting for this clone: What it recognizes is unknown.

The source material was peripheral blood, sampled 28 days after the second AZD1222 dose. The sequence was obtained from an adult who received the AZD1222 COVID-19 vaccine. The chain is built from TRBV5-6 and TRBJ1-6; a possible D gene is TRBD1 (5 bases). CDR3 sequence (DNA): TGTGCCAGCAGCCGGGACCGGATTAATTCACCCCTCCACTTT. It encodes CASSRDRINSPLHF.